Following are 18 T cell receptor beta chains from one sample sequenced in a study of cytomegalovirus exposure and HLA in healthy donors. PCR amplification relied on 60 Vbeta primers (plus 13 Jbeta primers). Only in-frame clones appear in the TCRdb table, and some are missing; sequencing was by immunoSEQ multiplex PCR. The repertoire includes over 150,000 clones, roughly two thirds of them detected once, and 2.8% sits in the top ten. The sample taken for sequencing was PBMCs. Source of these receptors: a woman younger than 45 in good health and CMV-seronegative.

CDR3 DNA: TGTGCCAGCAGCGTATCTGGACAGGGGAACTATGGCTACACCTTC. Translating gives CASSVSGQGNYGYTF. The V gene is TRBV9, the J gene TRBJ1-2; 9 positions match TRBD1. The CDR3 is 15 residues long. J was trimmed by 2 bases and V by 1 base; bases with no gene match: 3. Germline CDR1 and CDR2: SGDLS and YYNGEE. Full variable domain (remainder filled in from reference TRBV9 and TRBJ1-2): DSGVTQTPKHLITATGQRVTLRCSPRSGDLSVYWYQQSLDQGLQFLIQYYNGEERAKGNILERFSAQQFPDLHSELNLSSLELGDSALYFCASSVSGQGNYGYTFGSGTRLTVV.

The chain uses TRBV4-3 and TRBJ2-7, with D perhaps TRBD2 (6 bases). Trimming removed 0 bases at V and 0 bases at J, with 18 bases between. There are 18 residues in the CDR3. Germline CDR1 is LGHNA and CDR2 is YSLEER. The CDR3 region is CASSQDSGGWDSSYEQYF. The CDR3 DNA reads as TGCGCCAGCAGCCAAGATTCTGGAGGGTGGGATAGCTCCTACGAGCAGTACTTC.

The CDR3 bases are TGTGCCAGCAGCTTTATATCCGGGAATGAGCAGTTCTTC. Its protein is CASSFISGNEQFF. The chain has TRBV7-3 and TRBJ2-1; no firm D call. The germline V gene has CDR1 SGHTA and CDR2 FQGTGA. With 3 bases removed from V and 7 bases from J, the gap between germline ends came to 10 bases. CDR3 length equals 13 residues.

V gene TRBV5-4 combines with J gene TRBJ2-7; 7 bases agree with TRBD2. The germline CDR1 and CDR2 sequences are SGHNT and YYREEE (reference sequence). This CDR3 is built from 15 residues. V trimming: 5 bases; J trimming: 5 bases; junction bases outside the gene matches: 13. DNA of the CDR3: TGTGCCAGCAGTGGGGGTGTAGGGAGGGCCCACGAGCAGTACTTC. Protein product: CASSGGVGRAHEQYF.

This chain joins TRBV7-9 and TRBJ2-1; 9 bases match TRBD1. Germline loops: CDR1 SEHNR, CDR2 FQNEAQ (reference sequence). The CDR3 loop spans 15 amino acids. V shed 4 bases and J 4 bases; nucleotides not matched to a gene: 5. The DNA of the CDR3 is TGTGCCAGCAGCTCCGGACAGGGGCATTACAATGAGCAGTTCTTC. It encodes CASSSGQGHYNEQFF.

This clone has more than one count but fewer than ten. This sequence joins TRBV6-5 and TRBJ1-4; TRBD1 matches at 10 bases. The germline V gene has CDR1 MNHEY and CDR2 SVGAGI. V was clipped by 4 bases and J by 6 bases; unmatched bases: 2. The CDR3 has 14 amino acids. CDR3 DNA: TGTGCCAGCAGTTTGGGGACAGGGGATGAAAAACTGTTTTTT. This sequence encodes CASSLGTGDEKLFF.

The CDR3 region has the DNA TGCGCCAGCAGCAAGGGACAGCCCCAAGGGGACACTGAAGCTTTCTTT. It specifies CASSKGQPQGDTEAFF. The chain carries TRBV4-3 and TRBJ1-1, with 7 bases that match TRBD1. Looked up from germline, CDR1 is LGHNA and CDR2 is YSLEER. After removal of 5 bases from V and 3 bases from J, the junction contained 12 bases not matched to a gene. CDR3 length: 16 amino acids.

The chain combines TRBV19 with TRBJ2-7, with a weak D call TRBD2 (5 bases). The CDR3 length is 15 residues. CDR1 is LNHDA and CDR2 is SQIVND in the germline V gene (reference sequence). Trimming took off 6 bases at V and 0 bases at J, with 15 bases between the two ends. The CDR3 loop reads CASRFSGSSSYEQYF. The CDR3, as DNA: TGTGCCAGTAGGTTCTCGGGATCAAGCTCCTACGAGCAGTACTTC.

The chain has TRBV12-5 and TRBJ2-1, with a weak D call TRBD1 (5 bases). The CDR3 is made up of 15 amino acids. The germline gives CDR1 LGHNT, CDR2 FRNRAP. V was cut by 4 bases and J by 2 bases, with 12 bases left in between. The chain's CDR3 is CASGYTLGPYNEQFF. CDR3 coding DNA: TGTGCTAGTGGTTACACACTGGGGCCCTACAATGAGCAGTTCTTC. Drawing the rest from reference TRBV12-5 and TRBJ2-1, the complete variable domain is DARVTQTPRHKVTEMGQEVTMRCQPILGHNTVFWYRQTMMQGLELLAYFRNRAPLDDSGMPKDRFSAEMPDATLATLKIQPSEPRDSAVYFCASGYTLGPYNEQFFGPGTRLTVL.

J is TRBJ1-5 and V is TRBV7-6; a possible D gene is TRBD1 (5 bases). The CDR3 is 18 residues long. Germline loops: CDR1 SGHVS, CDR2 FNYEAQ. V was cut by 5 bases and J by 4 bases, with 24 bases left in between. The CDR3 is CASSRLLGDRNHNQPQHF. In nucleotides, the CDR3 is TGTGCCAGCAGCCGACTCCTTGGAGACAGAAACCATAATCAGCCCCAGCATTTT.

About this clone itself: The CDR3 does not end in the conserved phenylalanine or tryptophan, so this is likely a read error. V gene TRBV13 combines with J gene TRBJ2-3; TRBD2 might be the D (6 bases). Germline V lookup: CDR1 PRHDT, CDR2 FYEKMQ (reference sequence). The CDR3 is made up of 16 amino acids. V lost 1 base, J lost 2 bases, and 13 bases lay in between. The CDR3 loop reads CASSLVGGPATDTQYL. In DNA form, the CDR3 reads TGTGCCAGCAGCTTAGTTGGAGGGCCCGCCACAGATACGCAGTATCTT.

This clone has a handful of counts. The chain uses TRBV6-4 and TRBJ1-5; D is unclear. Trimming took 2 bases from V and 0 from J, leaving 8 bases between them. The CDR3 extends over 15 amino acids. CDR1 is MRHNA and CDR2 is SNTAGT in the germline V gene. CDR3 loop: CASSDEGYSNQPQHF. Here the CDR3 DNA reads TGTGCCAGCAGTGACGAGGGTTATAGCAATCAGCCCCAGCATTTT.

This chain joins TRBV28 and TRBJ2-4, with TRBD2 matching 7 bases. Germline V gene sequence: CDR1 MDHEN, CDR2 SYDVKM. V was pared by 4 bases and J by 0 bases, with 9 bases of the junction left unmatched. The CDR3 has 17 amino acids. CDR3 in amino acids: CASSSQPLALAKNIQYF. The CDR3 nucleotides are TGTGCCAGCAGTTCGCAGCCACTAGCGTTAGCCAAAAACATTCAGTACTTC.

The chain recombines TRBV29-1 with TRBJ2-7, with 8 nucleotides matching TRBD2. The V and J ends lost 8 bases and 2 bases, in that order; junction bases with no gene match: 11. Germline V gives CDR1 SQVTM, CDR2 ANQGSEA. The CDR3 has 14 amino acids. The CDR3, as DNA: TGCAGCTCCCGAACTAGCGGACCCACCTACGAGCAGTACTTC. It translates to CSSRTSGPTYEQYF.

The chain joins TRBV5-1 to TRBJ2-1, with D tentatively TRBD1 (6 bases). V lost 0 bases, J lost 0 bases, and 7 bases lay in between. This CDR3 has 15 residues. CDR1 is SGHRS, CDR2 YFSETQ, per germline. The CDR3 coding sequence is TGCGCCAGCAGCTTGGAAGGGGGCTCCTACAATGAGCAGTTCTTC. Its translation: CASSLEGGSYNEQFF.

The sample holds one count of this clone. The chain employs TRBV5-6 and TRBJ2-5, with 11 bases aligning to TRBD2. J lost 5 bases, V lost 4 bases, and 7 bases had no gene match. The CDR3 loop spans 15 amino acids. Germline-derived CDR1 and CDR2 are SGHDT and YYEEEE. The CDR3 DNA sequence: TGTGCCAGCAGCGCGACTAGCGGGGTGATCGAGACCCAGTACTTC. Protein product: CASSATSGVIETQYF.

The V and J genes are TRBV7-3 and TRBJ2-6; D is possibly TRBD2 (6 bases). Deletions cut 5 bases from V and 3 bases from J, with 11 bases between. CDR1 is SGHTA, CDR2 FQGTGA, per germline. This CDR3 contains 15 residues. In DNA, the CDR3 is TGTGCCAGCAGCGGCGTGGGGGGTGGGGCCAACGTCCTGACTTTC. Protein: CASSGVGGGANVLTF.

The V call is TRBV5-1, the J call TRBJ1-1; D gene uncertain. V shed 0 bases and J shed 3 bases, with 12 bases lying between them. CDR3 length: 15 amino acids. Germline V gene sequence: CDR1 SGHRS, CDR2 YFSETQ. CDR3 sequence: CASSLAGEGYTEAFF. CDR3 in DNA: TGCGCCAGCAGCTTGGCCGGCGAGGGTTACACTGAAGCTTTCTTT. Full variable domain (remainder filled in from reference TRBV5-1 and TRBJ1-1): KAGVTQTPRYLIKTRGQQVTLSCSPISGHRSVSWYQQTPGQGLQFLFEYFSETQRNKGNFPGRFSGRQFSNSRSEMNVSTLELGDSALYLCASSLAGEGYTEAFFGQGTRLTVV.